The 23 T cell receptor beta chains presented below share a single source sample, sequenced in a study of OX40 agonist ivuxolimab in advanced cancers. Repertoires were generated with immunoSEQ multiplex PCR, while TCRdb's copy carries only in-frame clones and drops some. The sample has around 79,000 clones, 91% seen once. Material: CD4+ or CD8+ T cells sorted from blood, obtained in a trial of the OX40 agonist ivuxolimab. The receptors were gathered from an adult with an advanced solid tumor such as melanoma, head and neck, liver or kidney cancer.

The V gene is TRBV28, the J gene TRBJ1-2, with 7 bases that match TRBD1. Looked up from germline, CDR1 is MDHEN and CDR2 is SYDVKM. The junction had 7 bases not matched to a gene; V was cut back by 3 bases and J by 0 bases. The length of the CDR3 is 16 residues. The CDR3 bases are TGTGCCAGCAGTTTTCAGGGGGTAGGGTCTAACTATGGCTACACCTTC. Its protein product is CASSFQGVGSNYGYTF.

The chain joins TRBV5-1 to TRBJ1-4; TRBD1 matches at 7 bases. The CDR3 is 18 amino acids. Germline V gene data show CDR1 as SGHRS and CDR2 as YFSETQ. Losses at the gene ends were 2 bases for V and 0 bases for J; bases not matched to a gene: 10. CDR3 nucleotides: TGCGCCAGCAGCTTCCTAAGACAGGGAGAAGCAACTAATGAAAAACTGTTTTTT. Protein sequence: CASSFLRQGEATNEKLFF. Together with reference TRBV5-1 and TRBJ1-4, the CDR3 gives the full variable domain: KAGVTQTPRYLIKTRGQQVTLSCSPISGHRSVSWYQQTPGQGLQFLFEYFSETQRNKGNFPGRFSGRQFSNSRSEMNVSTLELGDSALYLCASSFLRQGEATNEKLFFGSGTQLSVL.

The V call is TRBV5-5, the J call TRBJ2-7; D not certain. The CDR3 runs 14 residues. Germline V gives CDR1 SGHKS, CDR2 YYEKEE (reference sequence). Between the trimmed V and J ends, which lost 4 bases and 4 bases, there was a span of 15 bases. The CDR3 nucleotides are TGTGCCAGCAGCAATGGTCCTGCGAGTTACGAGCAGTACTTC. Translating it yields CASSNGPASYEQYF.

This clone was observed a handful of times. The gene calls are TRBV11-2 and TRBJ2-5; D uncertain. This CDR3 spans 14 amino acids. In germline, CDR1 is SGHAT, CDR2 FQNNGV. Trimming took off 4 bases at V and 1 base at J, with 10 bases between the two ends. The CDR3 here is CASSSVRGQETQYF. The CDR3 region has the DNA TGTGCCAGCAGCTCAGTTCGCGGCCAAGAGACCCAGTACTTC.

The V call is TRBV7-9, the J call TRBJ2-1, with 12 bases fitting TRBD2. The germline V gene encodes CDR1 SEHNR and CDR2 FQNEAQ (reference sequence). The CDR3 is 18 amino acids. With V trimmed by 2 bases and J by 0 bases, 5 bases remained unmatched. The CDR3 nucleotides are TGTGCCAGCAGCTTACTAGCGGGGGGGCCCAGCTCCTACAATGAGCAGTTCTTC. Translated: CASSLLAGGPSSYNEQFF.

V and J are TRBV19 and TRBJ2-4; TRBD2 might be the D (6 bases). The CDR3 is 14 amino acids. V lost 7 bases to trimming and J lost 1 base, with 11 bases between them. CDR1 and CDR2 (germline): LNHDA, SQIVND (reference sequence). This chain's CDR3 is CASTGRGAKNIQYF. CDR3 coding DNA: TGTGCCAGTACCGGGAGAGGGGCCAAAAACATTCAGTACTTC.

The chain uses TRBV11-3 and TRBJ2-5; no definite D call. Germline CDR1 reads SGHNT; CDR2 reads YENEEA. Trimming shortened V by 1 base and J by 5 bases, and 8 bases separated the two germline ends. This CDR3 has 13 amino acids. Here the CDR3 reads CASSLGVVETQYF. The CDR3, as DNA: TGTGCCAGCAGCTTAGGGGTTGTTGAGACCCAGTACTTC.

DNA for the CDR3: TGTGCCAGCACGGGAGGGAACGAGCAGTACTTC. As protein: CASTGGNEQYF. The chain is built from TRBV6-1 and TRBJ2-7, with TRBD2 matching 8 bases. With 7 bases clipped from V and 5 bases from J, the junction kept 1 base outside the gene matches. Germline lookup yields CDR1 MNHNS and CDR2 SASEGT. CDR3 length: 11 residues.

The chain recombines TRBV9 with TRBJ2-5; TRBD2 matches at 8 bases. V gave up 0 bases and J gave up 5 bases; unmatched junction bases: 6. CDR1 is SGDLS and CDR2 is YYNGEE in the germline V gene. The CDR3 consists of 15 residues. The CDR3 region has the DNA TGTGCCAGCAGCGTAGCAGCGGGAGAATGGGAGACCCAGTACTTC. Its protein product is CASSVAAGEWETQYF.

The genes are TRBV5-3 and TRBJ2-7; D call uncertain. TRBV5-3 has ORF status, its function being uncertain. Trimming shortened V by 4 bases and J by 2 bases, and 16 bases separated the two germline ends. The CDR3 is 15 residues long. The CDR3: CARSNISAVTYEQYF. As DNA, the CDR3 is TGTGCCAGAAGCAACATTTCCGCGGTTACCTACGAGCAGTACTTC.

The J gene is TRBJ1-4, the V gene TRBV11-3, with TRBD1 matching 9 bases. CDR3 length: 16 amino acids. CDR1 is SGHNT, CDR2 YENEEA, per germline. J was trimmed by 1 base and V by 5 bases; bases with no gene match: 5. DNA for the CDR3: TGTGCCAGCAGCGACCGGGACAGGGTAACTAATGAAAAACTGTTTTTT. It translates to CASSDRDRVTNEKLFF.

The chain carries TRBV14 and TRBJ1-1; TRBD1 agrees at 10 bases. With V trimmed by 5 bases and J by 2 bases, 5 bases remained unmatched. The CDR3 contains 15 residues. Per the germline V gene, CDR1 is SGHDN and CDR2 is FVKESK. In DNA, the CDR3 is TGTGCCAGCAGCTCCTGGACAGGGGGAAACACTGAAGCTTTCTTT. Its protein is CASSSWTGGNTEAFF.

The table lists this clone with a count of one. The chain is built from TRBV28 and TRBJ2-7; no reliable D call. CDR1 and CDR2 (germline): MDHEN, SYDVKM. The CDR3 runs to 14 residues. The V end lost 6 bases, the J end lost 4 bases, and 16 bases lay between the germline ends. The CDR3 nucleotides are TGTGCCAGCAGCTCCGGCGACATCGTGTACGAGCAGTACTTC. It specifies CASSSGDIVYEQYF.

The rearrangement joins TRBV14 to TRBJ2-7; 8 bases map to TRBD2. Unmatched junction bases numbered 6, after V lost 4 bases and J lost 4 bases. This CDR3 has 14 residues. Germline CDR1 reads SGHDN; CDR2 reads FVKESK. The CDR3, as DNA: TGTGCCAGCAGCCTGGGACTAGGCGGGTACGAGCAGTACTTC. This gives the protein CASSLGLGGYEQYF.

The rearrangement uses TRBV18 and TRBJ1-1; D might be TRBD1 (6 bases). Trimming stripped 3 bases from V and 2 bases from J, with 7 bases between. Per the germline V gene, CDR1 is KGHSH and CDR2 is LQKENI. The CDR3 has 13 residues. The CDR3 DNA reads TGTGCCAGCTCACCGACAGGCAACACTGAAGCTTTCTTT. Translating gives CASSPTGNTEAFF.

The genes are TRBV19 and TRBJ1-5; D may be TRBD1 (6 bases). Germline V gives CDR1 LNHDA, CDR2 SQIVND (reference sequence). The V and J ends lost 6 bases and 3 bases respectively, with 12 bases between them. CDR3 size: 14 residues. Written as DNA, the CDR3 is TGTGCCAGTAGGCTGGGACACCTCAATCAGCCCCAGCATTTT. The encoded protein is CASRLGHLNQPQHF.

This chain uses TRBV6-5 with TRBJ2-3, with TRBD1 matching 9 bases. J gave up 4 bases and V 6 bases, and 8 bases lay outside the gene matches. This CDR3 region has 15 residues. CDR1 is MNHEY, CDR2 SVGAGI, per germline. The CDR3, as DNA: TGTGCCAGCAGCCTCGGGACAGGGTTGGCAGATACGCAGTATTTT. Encoded protein: CASSLGTGLADTQYF.

The chain couples TRBV5-1 to TRBJ2-5, with a tentative D call TRBD1 (6 bases). The CDR3 has 14 amino acids. CDR1 SGHRS and CDR2 YFSETQ come from the germline V gene. The V and J ends lost 0 bases and 2 bases respectively, with 8 bases between them. CDR3 protein: CASSLGGQQETQYF. The CDR3, as DNA: TGCGCCAGCAGCTTGGGAGGACAGCAAGAGACCCAGTACTTC.

V is TRBV10-2 and J is TRBJ2-7; TRBD1 agrees at 12 bases. Germline lookup yields CDR1 WSHSY and CDR2 SAAADI. The length of the CDR3 is 15 residues. The V gene end was trimmed by 4 bases and the J gene end by 5 bases; junction bases not matched to a gene: 6. For the CDR3, the DNA is TGCGCCAGCAGTGCCCCGGGACAGGGGGCCAACGAGCAGTACTTC. It is translated as CASSAPGQGANEQYF.

This clone has only one observation. The CDR3 bases are TGTGCCAGCAGTGGGCAGGCTAGCAATCAGCCCCAGCATTTT. Amino acid sequence: CASSGQASNQPQHF. The chain employs TRBV2 and TRBJ1-5; no definite D call. V dropped 4 bases and J dropped 0 bases, with 7 bases sitting between them. The germline V gene has CDR1 SNHLY and CDR2 FYNNEI. This CDR3 spans 14 amino acids.

The chain uses TRBV28 and TRBJ1-2; 7 nucleotides match TRBD1. V was clipped by 2 bases and J by 2 bases; unmatched bases: 5. This CDR3 spans 15 amino acids. CDR1 MDHEN and CDR2 SYDVKM come from the germline V gene. This chain's CDR3 is CASSLPGTVNYGYTF. In DNA form, the CDR3 reads TGTGCCAGCAGTTTACCTGGGACAGTCAACTATGGCTACACCTTC.

The chain couples TRBV6-1 to TRBJ1-5, with 7 bases aligning to TRBD1. Losses at the gene ends were 2 bases for V and 1 base for J; bases not matched to a gene: 8. The CDR3 contains 17 residues. The germline V gene encodes CDR1 MNHNS and CDR2 SASEGT. This CDR3 is CASSEYPGTVSNQPQHF. CDR3 nucleotide sequence: TGTGCCAGCAGTGAATACCCCGGGACAGTGAGCAATCAGCCCCAGCATTTT.

The J gene is TRBJ2-1, the V gene TRBV2; 12 nucleotides align to TRBD2. V trimming: 6 bases; J trimming: 8 bases; junction bases outside the gene matches: 11. The CDR3 is 16 amino acids. Germline V gene data show CDR1 as SNHLY and CDR2 as FYNNEI. The DNA for the CDR3 is TGTGCCAGCAGGGCCCAGACTAGCGGGAGTTTCCATGAGCAGTTCTTC. Protein sequence: CASRAQTSGSFHEQFF.